What follows are 16 T cell receptor beta chains derived from one specimen sequenced in a study of T cell responses to AZD1222 COVID-19 vaccine. TCRdb's table, derived via immunoSEQ multiplex PCR, lists solely in-frame clones and lacks some. The table shows 95,000 to 120,000 clones, with about 82% occurring only once. This specimen consisted of peripheral blood, obtained on day 0 of AZD1222 vaccination. Every receptor here comes from an adult in good health.

The chain couples TRBV5-8 to TRBJ2-1; D perhaps matches TRBD2 (6 bases). This CDR3 is 14 amino acids long. With 0 bases removed from V and 9 bases from J, the gap between germline ends came to 13 bases. Germline V gene lookup returns CDR1 SGHTS and CDR2 YDEGEE. The chain's CDR3 is CASSLGQGGGEQFF. The CDR3 bases are TGTGCCAGCAGCTTGGGTCAGGGAGGAGGTGAGCAGTTCTTC.

The genes are TRBV6-2 or TRBV6-3 and TRBJ2-7, with D possibly being TRBD1 or TRBD2 (6 bases each). Trimming removed 2 bases from V and 6 bases from J, with 14 bases in between. The CDR3 is 14 residues long. The germline V gene has CDR1 MNHEY and CDR2 SVGEGT. The CDR3, as DNA: TGTGCCAGCAGTTACGGGGGGCAAGTCCGCGAGCAGTACTTC. Residues: CASSYGGQVREQYF.

The chain recombines TRBV2 with TRBJ1-2; 7 nucleotides agree with TRBD1. The germline gives CDR1 SNHLY, CDR2 FYNNEI. V was pared by 7 bases and J by 1 base, with 18 bases of the junction left unmatched. This CDR3 is built from 18 residues. DNA for the CDR3: TGTGCCAGCAACCTAGACCTGGACAGGAGGAACTTTAACTATGGCTACACCTTC. Its protein product is CASNLDLDRRNFNYGYTF.

V gene TRBV7-2 combines with J gene TRBJ2-3; 9 bases map to TRBD2. CDR1 and CDR2 from the germline V gene are SGHTA and FQGNSA. The CDR3 consists of 16 residues. V lost 2 bases, J lost 4 bases, and 7 bases stayed unmatched. CDR3 residues: CASSLQPGLAPDTQYF. CDR3 nucleotides: TGTGCCAGCAGCTTACAACCGGGACTAGCCCCAGATACGCAGTATTTT.

V usage is TRBV5-1 and J usage is TRBJ1-1; D perhaps matches TRBD1 (5 bases). Germline CDR1 SGHRS, CDR2 YFSETQ. The CDR3 loop spans 14 amino acids. Trimming left V 0 bases short and J 3 bases short, with 9 bases between. The CDR3 loop is CASSLAEGYTEAFF. The CDR3 DNA follows: TGCGCCAGCAGCTTGGCCGAGGGGTACACTGAAGCTTTCTTT.

The chain carries TRBV5-6 and TRBJ1-2; tentatively, D is TRBD1 (5 bases). The CDR3 covers 15 residues. Trimming removed 5 bases from V and 4 bases from J, with 18 bases in between. Germline CDR1 and CDR2: SGHDT and YYEEEE. The CDR3 DNA follows: TGTGCCAGCAGGCCGACCTCTGGGGGTCCCTATGGCTACACCTTC. Translating gives CASRPTSGGPYGYTF.

V gene TRBV5-1 combines with J gene TRBJ2-2, with D uncertain. Germline CDR1 is SGHRS and CDR2 is YFSETQ. Trimming took 0 bases from V and 4 from J, leaving 4 bases between them. CDR3 length equals 13 residues. The CDR3 region has the DNA TGCGCCAGCAGCTTGGGTCCCACCGGGGAGCTGTTTTTT. It codes for CASSLGPTGELFF.

CDR3 sequence (DNA): TGTGCCAGCAGCCCTATAACCGGGACGCCTGAGGGGTATGGCTACACCTTC. Translated: CASSPITGTPEGYGYTF. The rearrangement links TRBV6-2 or TRBV6-3 to TRBJ1-2; perhaps TRBD1 as D (5 bases). CDR3 size: 17 residues. V was clipped by 6 bases and J by 5 bases, with 25 bases between them. Germline loops: CDR1 MNHEY, CDR2 SVGEGT.

The chain couples TRBV27 to TRBJ2-1; TRBD1 agrees at 8 bases. Germline-derived CDR1 and CDR2 are MNHEY and SMNVEV (reference sequence). The CDR3 contains 16 residues. Unmatched junction bases numbered 13, after V lost 4 bases and J lost 8 bases. The chain's CDR3 is CASSSRTRTGRYEQFF. CDR3 coding DNA: TGTGCCAGCAGTTCTCGGACAAGGACAGGGAGGTATGAGCAGTTCTTC.

V is TRBV19 and J is TRBJ1-1; D may be TRBD1 (5 bases). This CDR3 spans 13 amino acids. V gave up 10 bases and J gave up 0 bases, with 12 bases separating them. The germline CDR1 and CDR2 sequences are LNHDA and SQIVND (reference sequence). The CDR3: CATGGGVNTEAFF. The CDR3 DNA reads TGTGCCACCGGCGGGGGGGTGAACACTGAAGCTTTCTTT.

The chain carries TRBV7-2 and TRBJ2-2; D may be TRBD1 (5 bases). This CDR3 comprises 15 residues. Trimming removed 3 bases from V and 0 bases from J, with 8 bases in between. CDR1 and CDR2 (germline): SGHTA, FQGNSA. CDR3 sequence (DNA): TGTGCCAGCAGCTTCGGCAGGGCGAACACCGGGGAGCTGTTTTTT. Residues: CASSFGRANTGELFF.

V and J are TRBV7-2 and TRBJ2-5; possibly TRBD2 for D (6 bases). CDR1 and CDR2 (germline): SGHTA, FQGNSA. V lost 1 base and J lost 4, with 19 bases in between. The CDR3 has 17 residues. The CDR3 region has the DNA TGTGCCAGCAGCTTAGTCGGCGGGCCCGGGCGGGGAGAGACCCAGTACTTC. This sequence encodes CASSLVGGPGRGETQYF.

The V gene is TRBV6-2 or TRBV6-3, the J gene TRBJ2-3; 9 bases agree with TRBD2. V shed 0 bases, J shed 6 bases, and the junction held 4 bases outside the gene matches. Germline V gene lookup returns CDR1 MNHEY and CDR2 SVGEGT. The CDR3 spans 15 residues. CDR3 in DNA: TGTGCCAGCAGTTACTCCAGCGGGGGGTTGGATACGCAGTATTTT. It specifies CASSYSSGGLDTQYF.

The CDR3 sequence is CASSLTLAGELFF. CDR3 nucleotides: TGTGCCAGCAGTTTAACCCTAGCCGGGGAGCTGTTTTTT. The chain joins TRBV12-3 or TRBV12-4 to TRBJ2-2; no firm D call. The CDR3 spans 13 residues. Trimming removed 2 bases from V and 6 bases from J, with 7 bases in between.

V is TRBV12-3 or TRBV12-4 and J is TRBJ1-5, with D hard to call. Trimming took off 2 bases at V and 7 bases at J, with 9 bases between the two ends. This CDR3 comprises 13 residues. CDR3 DNA sequence: TGTGCCAGCAGTTTACTTGACACCCAGCCCCAGCATTTT. Translating gives CASSLLDTQPQHF.

The chain links TRBV2 to TRBJ2-3; 10 bases agree with TRBD1. Germline lookup yields CDR1 SNHLY and CDR2 FYNNEI. The CDR3 has 14 amino acids. J gave up 6 bases and V 6 bases, and 6 bases lay outside the gene matches. This chain's CDR3 is CASRLGQGVDTQYF. The CDR3 nucleotides are TGTGCCAGCAGACTAGGACAGGGGGTTGATACGCAGTATTTT.